This TCR beta chain appears in the sequencing data of a study of blood T cell repertoires in COVID-19. Overall study: The origin of the acute and convalescent COVID-19 samples was the United States, Italy and Spain. The analysed material was cDNA or gDNA that came from T cells, B-cell-depleted T cells, or PBMCs.

Original processing notes: Estimation of nucleated cell counts relied on the amplification of reference gene primers. Generated by immunoSEQ multiplex PCR, the TCRdb table keeps only in-frame clones and is missing some. V and J calls and clone size come straight from that table; D and trimming were deduced from the DNA. Altogether 85,000 to 120,000 clones are present, around 87% being singletons, with the ten largest covering about 5.7%. The CDR3 is made up of 16 amino acids. The germline V gene has CDR1 MRHNA and CDR2 SNTAGT. J was trimmed by 3 bases and V by 0 bases; bases with no gene match: 3. Patients at the Seattle site were enrolled during active infection and followed longitudinally.

The sequence was collected from a woman aged 45-65 years with COVID-19, enrolled during active disease. Sequencing used peripheral blood. J is TRBJ2-1 and V is TRBV6-4, with 9 bases identical to TRBD2. In nucleotides, the CDR3 is TGTGCCAGCAGTGACTCGCGCGGGGGGGGCTACAATGAGCAGTTCTTC. Protein sequence: CASSDSRGGGYNEQFF.